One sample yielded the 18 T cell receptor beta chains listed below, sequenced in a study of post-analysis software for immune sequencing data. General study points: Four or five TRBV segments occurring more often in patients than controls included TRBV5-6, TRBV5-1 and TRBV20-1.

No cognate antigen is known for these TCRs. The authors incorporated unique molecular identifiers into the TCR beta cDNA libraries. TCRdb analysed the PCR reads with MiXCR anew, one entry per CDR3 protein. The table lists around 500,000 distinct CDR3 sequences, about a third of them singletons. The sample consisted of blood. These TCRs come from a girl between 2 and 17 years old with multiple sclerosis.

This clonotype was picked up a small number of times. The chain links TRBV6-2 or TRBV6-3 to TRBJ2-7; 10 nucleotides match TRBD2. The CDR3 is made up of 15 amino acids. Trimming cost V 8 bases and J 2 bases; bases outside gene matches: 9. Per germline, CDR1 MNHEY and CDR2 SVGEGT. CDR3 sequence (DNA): TGTGCCAGCCGTTTAAGCGGGGGGGAGACCTACGAGCAGTACTTC. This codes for CASRLSGGETYEQYF.

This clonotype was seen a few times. CDR3 in DNA: TGTGCCAGCAGCCAAGATTGGTTTAATTTTAGAAACGATCAGCCCCAGCATTTT. Protein: CASSQDWFNFRNDQPQHF. The V gene is TRBV4-2, the J gene TRBJ1-5; no clear D gene. From germline, CDR1 is LGHNA and CDR2 YNFKEQ. This CDR3 region has 18 residues. Trimming removed 0 bases at V and 5 bases at J, with 20 bases between.

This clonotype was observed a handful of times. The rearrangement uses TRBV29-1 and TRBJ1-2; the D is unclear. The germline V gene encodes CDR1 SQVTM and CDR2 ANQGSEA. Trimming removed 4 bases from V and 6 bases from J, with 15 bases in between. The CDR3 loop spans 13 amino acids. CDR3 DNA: TGCAGCGTTGGGATGGCCTTCGGACATGGCTACACCTTC. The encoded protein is CSVGMAFGHGYTF.

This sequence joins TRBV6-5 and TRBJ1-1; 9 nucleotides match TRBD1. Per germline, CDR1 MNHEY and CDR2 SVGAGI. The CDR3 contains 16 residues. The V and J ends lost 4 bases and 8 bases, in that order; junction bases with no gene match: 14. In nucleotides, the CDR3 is TGTGCCAGCAGTTCGCAGCTGGGACAGGGTACCTGGGAAGCTTTCTTT. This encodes CASSSQLGQGTWEAFF.

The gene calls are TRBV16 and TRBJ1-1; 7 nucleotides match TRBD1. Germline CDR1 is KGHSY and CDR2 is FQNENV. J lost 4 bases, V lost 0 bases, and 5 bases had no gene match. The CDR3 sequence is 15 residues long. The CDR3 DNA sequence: TGTGCCAGCAGCCAATCTACGGCAGGGGGCACTGAAGCTTTCTTT. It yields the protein CASSQSTAGGTEAFF.

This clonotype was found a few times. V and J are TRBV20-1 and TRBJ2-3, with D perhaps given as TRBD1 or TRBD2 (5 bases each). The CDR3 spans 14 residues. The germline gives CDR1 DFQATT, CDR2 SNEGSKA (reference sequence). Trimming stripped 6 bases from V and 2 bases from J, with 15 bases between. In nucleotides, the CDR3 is TGCAGTGCCAAATGGGCCGGGACCACAGATACGCAGTATTTT. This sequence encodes CSAKWAGTTDTQYF.

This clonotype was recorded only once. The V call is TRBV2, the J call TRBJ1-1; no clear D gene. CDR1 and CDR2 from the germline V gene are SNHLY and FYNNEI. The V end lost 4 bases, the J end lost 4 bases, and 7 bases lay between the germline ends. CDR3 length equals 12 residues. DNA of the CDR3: TGTGCCAGCAGTGGAGAGAGCACTGAAGCTTTCTTT. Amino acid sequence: CASSGESTEAFF.

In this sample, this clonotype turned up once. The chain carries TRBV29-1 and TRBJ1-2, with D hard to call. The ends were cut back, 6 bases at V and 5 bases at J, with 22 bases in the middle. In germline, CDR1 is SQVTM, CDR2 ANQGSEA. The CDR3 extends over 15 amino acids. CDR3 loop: CSVAMTDHRLYGYTF. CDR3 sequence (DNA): TGCAGCGTAGCGATGACGGACCACCGCTTGTATGGCTACACCTTC.

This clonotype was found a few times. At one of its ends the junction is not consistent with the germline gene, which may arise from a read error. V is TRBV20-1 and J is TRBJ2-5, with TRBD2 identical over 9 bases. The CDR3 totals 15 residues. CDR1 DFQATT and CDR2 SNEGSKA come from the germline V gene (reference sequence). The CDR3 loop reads CSAPLTAGGQGTQYF. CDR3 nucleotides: TGCAGTGCTCCGTTGACAGCGGGGGGCCAAGGGACCCAGTACTTC.

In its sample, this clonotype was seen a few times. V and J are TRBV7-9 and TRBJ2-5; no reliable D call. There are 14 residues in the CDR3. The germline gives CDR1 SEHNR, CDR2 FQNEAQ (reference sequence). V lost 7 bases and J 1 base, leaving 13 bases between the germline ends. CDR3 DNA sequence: TGTGCCAGCACCATAGACGAGTTCCAAGAGACCCAGTACTTC. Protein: CASTIDEFQETQYF.

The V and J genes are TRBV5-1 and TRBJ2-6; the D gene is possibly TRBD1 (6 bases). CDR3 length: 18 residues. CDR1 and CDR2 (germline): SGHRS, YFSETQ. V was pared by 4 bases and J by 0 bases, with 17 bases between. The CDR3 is CASSPRTESNSGANVLTF. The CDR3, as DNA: TGCGCCAGCAGCCCCCGGACAGAGAGTAACTCTGGGGCCAACGTCCTGACTTTC.

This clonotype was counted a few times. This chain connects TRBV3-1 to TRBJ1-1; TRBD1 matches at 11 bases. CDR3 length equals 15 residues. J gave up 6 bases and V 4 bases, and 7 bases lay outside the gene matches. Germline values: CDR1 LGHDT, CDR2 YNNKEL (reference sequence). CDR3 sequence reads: CASSPDRGHVSEAFF. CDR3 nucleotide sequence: TGTGCCAGCAGCCCGGACAGGGGGCATGTTTCTGAAGCTTTCTTT.

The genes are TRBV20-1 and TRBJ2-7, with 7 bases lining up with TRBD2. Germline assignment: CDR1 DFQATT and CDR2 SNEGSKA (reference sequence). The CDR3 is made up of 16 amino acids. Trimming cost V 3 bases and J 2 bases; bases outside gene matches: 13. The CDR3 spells CSASPAPSGRTYEQYF. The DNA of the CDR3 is TGCAGTGCTAGCCCAGCCCCTAGCGGTCGCACCTACGAGCAGTACTTC.

CDR3 loop: CASSQQPFNEQYF. The DNA of the CDR3 is TGTGCCAGCAGCCAACAACCTTTTAACGAGCAGTACTTC. V usage is TRBV14 and J usage is TRBJ2-7, with D hard to call. The germline V gene encodes CDR1 SGHDN and CDR2 FVKESK. The CDR3 totals 13 residues. V was trimmed by 2 bases and J by 5 bases, leaving 10 bases between them.

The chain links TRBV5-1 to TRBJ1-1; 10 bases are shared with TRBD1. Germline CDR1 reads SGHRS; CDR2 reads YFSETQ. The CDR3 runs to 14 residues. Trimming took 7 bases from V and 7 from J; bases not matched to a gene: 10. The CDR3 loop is CASGLGTGDDEAFF. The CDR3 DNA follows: TGCGCCAGCGGCCTAGGGACAGGGGATGATGAAGCTTTCTTT.

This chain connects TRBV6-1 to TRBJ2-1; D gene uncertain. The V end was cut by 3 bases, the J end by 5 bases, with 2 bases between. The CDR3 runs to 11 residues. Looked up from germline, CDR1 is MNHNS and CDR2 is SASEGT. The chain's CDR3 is CASSEHNEQFF. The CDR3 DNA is TGTGCCAGCAGTGAGCACAATGAGCAGTTCTTC.

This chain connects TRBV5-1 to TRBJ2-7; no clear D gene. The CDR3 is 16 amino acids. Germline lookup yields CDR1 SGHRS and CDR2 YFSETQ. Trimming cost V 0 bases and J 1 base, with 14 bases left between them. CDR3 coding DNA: TGCGCCAGCAGCTTGGTTGCCGGACGGTTGTCCTACGAGCAGTACTTC. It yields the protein CASSLVAGRLSYEQYF.

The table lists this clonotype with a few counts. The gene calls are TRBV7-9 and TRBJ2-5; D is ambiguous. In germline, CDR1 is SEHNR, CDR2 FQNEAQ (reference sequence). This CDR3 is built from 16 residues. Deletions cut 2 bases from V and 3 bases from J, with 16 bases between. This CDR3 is CASSLSVRGPEETQYF. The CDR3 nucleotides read TGTGCCAGCAGCTTATCTGTTCGAGGCCCTGAAGAGACCCAGTACTTC.